This T cell receptor beta chain was recovered during a study of T cell clonality in common variable immunodeficiency (dated by TCRdb to between 2014 and 2017). Study-wide findings and limitations: CVID TCRbeta sequences reportedly showed fewer deletions and N-nucleotide insertions and lacked highly modified clones with 13 or more V deletions. Differences among patients in the CVID cohort limited the correlations between repertoire features and clinical complications. Healthy controls shared more TCRbeta clones with each other than CVID subjects shared among themselves (p < 0.0001). The authors noted that sequencing repertoires of T cell subpopulations would be needed to clarify what caused the increased clonality in CVID. Although equal DNA input was used, an average of roughly 80,000 unique sequences per sample was obtained for controls, compared with 30,000 to 35,000 for CVID samples. TCRbeta clonality was higher in CVID subjects than in healthy controls (t-test p = 0.018), and the increase was most characteristic of about a third of subjects.

Here V drops 3 bases and J drops 5 bases, and the junction holds 7 bases not matched to any gene. Including the terminal cysteine and phenylalanine, the CDR3 comprises 16 residues. The CDR3 was read in part: 39 bases, with the frame set at base 1. CDR1 is given as KGHSH and CDR2 as LQKENI, both from the germline V gene. This clone came up a few times. Its binding antigen is unknown. Sequencing ends 3 residues short of the CDR3 end; the germline J gene provides the rest. For sequencing input, CVID and control samples contributed equivalent amounts of genomic DNA. For every sample, a 60 bp segment covering the rearranged TCRbeta CDR3 region was amplified and then sequenced. The immunoSEQ assay, a bias-corrected multiplex PCR combined with high-throughput sequencing, was used to amplify TCRbeta. Per the source publication's procedure: Every unique nucleotide sequence was considered a clone and was annotated with V, D and J genes, copy number and frequency. Sequences were labeled productive if in frame, and non-productive if out of frame or containing stop codons. As previously described, clonality was computed from Shannon's entropy. Mean CDR3 Kyte-Doolittle hydropathy was derived from the predicted amino acid sequences of productive clones. The R hclust function was used to hierarchically cluster scaled V gene usage with Manhattan distance and complete linkage. Sharing of clones by CDR3 amino acid sequence was evaluated by resampling 12 repertoires per group over 100 rounds. The repertoires were screened for more than 55 published EBV-specific TCRbeta sequences and some 250 published CMV-specific TCRbeta sequences. A couple of CVID samples yielding fewer than 10,000 sequences were excluded from analysis, leaving fewer than 50 CVID repertoires. The immuneACCESS repertoire file appears here via TCRdb, limited to in-frame rearrangements. These files lack a portion of the clones; in checked studies, under half of the deficit traces to unresolved V genes, and the cause of the others is not known. D and trimming were read from the DNA, whereas the V and J calls and clone size are those reported in that table. The sample has over 15,000 clones on record, with no singletons. Roughly 14% of the sample belongs to the ten largest clones.

CVID was diagnosed by standard criteria: serum IgG, IgA and/or IgM reduced below normal range, plus specific antibody deficiency. The CVID group comprised some 44 subjects, approximately 15 female and 29 male, aged roughly 8 to 65 years with a mean age of roughly 38. Predominantly Caucasian heritage was noted among both the CVID patients and the healthy controls. Replacement immunoglobulin therapy had been administered to all CVID subjects for at least one year at the time of study participation. No CVID subject was ill or taking immunomodulatory or immunosuppressive medication when blood was collected. Heparinized peripheral whole blood samples of roughly 4.5 to 8 ml were collected from each donor. Genomic DNA from adults with common variable immune deficiency (CVID) and from healthy adult controls was used for sequencing of TCRbeta CDR3 repertoires. Diluted blood was subjected to density centrifugation over Hypaque 1077 or Ficoll-Paque for isolation of peripheral blood mononuclear cells. Genomic DNA was obtained from unsorted mononuclear cells using either Qiagen column purification or a centrifugation-based method.

Rearrangement joined TRBV18 to TRBJ1-4; a stretch of 9 junction bases matches TRBD1. The specimen was peripheral blood mononuclear cells. The sequence derives from a human donor with common variable immunodeficiency. The part of the CDR3 DNA that was read is TGTGCCAGCTCACCTTTGACCGGGACAGGGAATGAAAAA. Its amino acids are CASSPLTGTGNEK. The whole CDR3 sequence is CASSPLTGTGNEKLFF.